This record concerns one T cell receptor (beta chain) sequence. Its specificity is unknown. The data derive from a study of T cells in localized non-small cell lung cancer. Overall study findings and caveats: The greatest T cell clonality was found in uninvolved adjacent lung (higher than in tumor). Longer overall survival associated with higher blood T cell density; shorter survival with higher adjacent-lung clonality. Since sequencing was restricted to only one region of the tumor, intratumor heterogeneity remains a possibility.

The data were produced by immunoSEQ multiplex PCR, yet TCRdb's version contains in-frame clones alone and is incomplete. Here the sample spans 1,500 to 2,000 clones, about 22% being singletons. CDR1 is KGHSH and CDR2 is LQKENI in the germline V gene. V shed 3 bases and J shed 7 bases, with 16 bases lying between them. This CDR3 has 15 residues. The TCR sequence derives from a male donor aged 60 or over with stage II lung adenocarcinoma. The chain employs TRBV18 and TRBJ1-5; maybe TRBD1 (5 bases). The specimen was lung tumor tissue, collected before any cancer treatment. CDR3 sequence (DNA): TGTGCCAGCTCACCGGTGGGGGTAGTTGAGCAGCCCCAGCATTTT. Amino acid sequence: CASSPVGVVEQPQHF.